This T cell receptor (beta chain) was sequenced for a study of blood T cells in healthy people across ages. As for the study in general: Per two T cells, template switching captured roughly one barcoded beta molecule.

Study-level results: CMV status of donors was unknown, possibly confounding expanded clonotype changes. The study found more naive CD4+ cells and higher diversity in long-lived than aged donors.

Using a J-beta primer mix together with a sample-barcoded 5' primer, a second PCR was run for roughly 6 to 12 cycles. From each sample, at least 2.5 million paired-end reads containing CDR3 were obtained. TCRdb ran MiXCR on the 5' RACE reads and lists one entry per CDR3 protein. The sample lists approximately 830,000 distinct CDR3 sequences, around 62% occurring once. This clonotype occurred once. Its target is unknown. V was pared by 0 bases and J by 7 bases, with 12 bases between. CDR3 length: 14 amino acids. CDR1 is LGHNA and CDR2 is YNFKEQ in the germline V gene. This receptor was identified in a man aged 25-45 years in good health. The chain uses TRBV4-2 and TRBJ1-1; the D gene is possibly TRBD1 (5 bases). The sequencing input was blood. The CDR3 nucleotides are TGTGCCAGCAGCCAAGATCTCAGAAGGGGTGAAGCTTTCTTT. As protein: CASSQDLRRGEAFF.